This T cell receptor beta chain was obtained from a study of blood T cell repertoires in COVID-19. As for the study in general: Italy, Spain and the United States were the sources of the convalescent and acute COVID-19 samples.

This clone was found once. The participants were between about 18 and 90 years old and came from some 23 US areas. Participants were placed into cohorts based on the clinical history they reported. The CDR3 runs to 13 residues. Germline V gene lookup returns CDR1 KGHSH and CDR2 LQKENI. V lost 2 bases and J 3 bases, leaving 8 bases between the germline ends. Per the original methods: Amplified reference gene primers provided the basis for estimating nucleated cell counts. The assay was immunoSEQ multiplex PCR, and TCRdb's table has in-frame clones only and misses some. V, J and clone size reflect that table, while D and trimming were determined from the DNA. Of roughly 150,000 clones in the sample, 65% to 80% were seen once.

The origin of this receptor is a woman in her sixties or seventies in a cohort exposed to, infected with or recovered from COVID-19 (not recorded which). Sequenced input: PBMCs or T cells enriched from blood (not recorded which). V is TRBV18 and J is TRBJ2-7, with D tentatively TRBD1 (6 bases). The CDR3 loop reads CASSPGGLYEQYF. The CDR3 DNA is TGTGCCAGCTCACCAGGGGGCCTCTACGAGCAGTACTTC.